This record looks at one T cell receptor (beta chain) sequence and its context. Here immunoSEQ multiplex PCR was the method, and the copy in TCRdb shows in-frame clones only, minus some. The table shows 200,000 to 250,000 clones, with 80% occurring only once. This specimen belongs to a study of blood T cell repertoires in COVID-19. The V gene end was trimmed by 4 bases and the J gene end by 4 bases; junction bases not matched to a gene: 8. The V gene's germline CDR1 is SGHRS and CDR2 YFSETQ. The CDR3 consists of 16 residues. The study drew participants aged about 18 to 89 years from some 25 US areas. Assignment of participants to cohorts was predicated upon participant-reported clinical history.

This receptor was taken from a man between 25 and 39 years old with acute COVID-19. The sequencing sample was made of PBMCs or T cells enriched from blood (not recorded which). V and J are TRBV5-1 and TRBJ1-5, with 10 bases identical to TRBD1. The DNA for the CDR3 is TGCGCCAGCAGCCTATCCGGGACAGGGGAGAATCAGCCCCAGCATTTT. Residues: CASSLSGTGENQPQHF.